Below, 24 T cell receptor beta chains from the same sample are listed, as sequenced in a study of regulatory T cells in long-lasting Graves disease. Arm-PCR with iRepertoire HTBI primers amplified the CDR3 regions for these TCR beta libraries. One entry per CDR3 protein results from TCRdb running MiXCR on the multiplex PCR reads. The table has a few hundred thousand distinct CDR3 sequences, approximately 12% seen once. Time point defined: newly diagnosed GD, antithyroid drugs for less than 3 months. Scientists built the TCR library using RNA that was extracted from PBMCs. The sample also formed part of further work on T cells in Graves' hyperthyroidism and ophthalmopathy.

Specimen: peripheral blood mononuclear cells (PBMCs), collected at new diagnosis, from a patient treated with antithyroid drugs. The receptors come from a woman under 30 with Graves disease.

This clonotype was counted at least ten times. The chain employs TRBV18 and TRBJ2-7; TRBD2 matches at 7 bases. The V and J ends lost 3 bases and 2 bases, in that order; junction bases with no gene match: 7. The length of the CDR3 is 15 residues. Germline V gives CDR1 KGHSH, CDR2 LQKENI. CDR3 loop: CASSPGGRSPYEQYF. CDR3 nucleotides: TGTGCCAGCTCACCGGGAGGGAGGTCCCCCTACGAGCAGTACTTC.

The chain recombines TRBV28 with TRBJ2-1, with 9 bases identical to TRBD2. Germline CDR1 MDHEN, CDR2 SYDVKM. The CDR3 covers 15 residues. V trimming: 7 bases; J trimming: 7 bases; junction bases outside the gene matches: 11. The CDR3 region is CASTGAGGPGNEQFF. The CDR3 DNA reads as TGTGCCAGCACCGGGGCGGGAGGGCCTGGTAATGAGCAGTTCTTC.

In its sample, this clonotype was seen many times. The rearrangement uses TRBV27 and TRBJ1-5, with D perhaps matching TRBD1 (5 bases). Germline CDR1 is MNHEY and CDR2 is SMNVEV (reference sequence). Trimming cost V 5 bases and J 11 bases, with 13 bases left between them. The length of the CDR3 is 12 residues. CDR3 DNA: TGTGCCAGCAGTCCCCAGGGTCGATCCCAGCATTTT. It is translated as CASSPQGRSQHF.

This clonotype was recorded at least ten times. Germline is not matched at one junction end, which may reflect a read error. The gene calls are TRBV11-2 and TRBJ2-7, with 13 bases fitting TRBD2. The germline gives CDR1 SGHAT, CDR2 FQNNGV. This CDR3 contains 18 residues. In nucleotides, the CDR3 is TGTGCCAGCAGCCTAGATACTACCAGGACTAGCGGGGGTTACGAGCAGTACTTC. Its translation is CASSLDTTRTSGGYEQYF.

This clonotype was recorded many times. The J gene is TRBJ2-1, the V gene TRBV7-6; 10 bases align to TRBD2. The CDR3 sequence is 17 residues long. In germline, CDR1 is SGHVS, CDR2 FNYEAQ. J was trimmed by 9 bases and V by 3 bases; bases with no gene match: 14. In DNA form, the CDR3 reads TGTGCCAGCAGCTTCGACGCTGCCGGGACTAGCGTGAGTGAGCAGTTCTTC. Its translation: CASSFDAAGTSVSEQFF.

This clonotype came up a few times. V usage is TRBV6-1 and J usage is TRBJ2-5; D tentatively fits TRBD1 or TRBD2 (5 bases each). Germline V lookup: CDR1 MNHNS, CDR2 SASEGT. The CDR3 has 16 residues. Trimming left V 5 bases short and J 7 bases short, with 23 bases between. CDR3: CASSPDQVGGVGTQYF. The CDR3 DNA is TGTGCCAGCAGTCCGGACCAGGTTGGGGGAGTAGGGACCCAGTACTTC.

The chain employs TRBV7-9 and TRBJ2-5; 9 bases fit TRBD2. This CDR3 is built from 15 residues. V lost 1 base to trimming and J lost 3 bases; unmatched junction nucleotides: 3. Germline V lookup: CDR1 SEHNR, CDR2 FQNEAQ (reference sequence). The CDR3 is CASSLVASGKETQYF. The CDR3 DNA follows: TGTGCCAGCAGCTTAGTTGCTAGCGGGAAAGAGACCCAGTACTTC.

The J gene is TRBJ1-5, the V gene TRBV20-1; D is undetermined. The CDR3 spans 16 residues. V lost 3 bases and J lost 0, with 15 bases in between. Per germline, CDR1 DFQATT and CDR2 SNEGSKA (reference sequence). CDR3 residues: CSASSLVRNSNQPQHF. The CDR3 DNA is TGCAGTGCTAGTAGTCTCGTCAGAAATAGCAATCAGCCCCAGCATTTT.

The chain uses TRBV14 and TRBJ2-3; D is undetermined. The CDR3 loop spans 13 amino acids. Trimming left V 5 bases short and J 4 bases short, with 10 bases between. CDR1 and CDR2 from the germline V gene are SGHDN and FVKESK. CDR3 in amino acids: CASSGVISDTQYF. CDR3 sequence (DNA): TGTGCCAGCAGCGGAGTCATCTCAGATACGCAGTATTTT.

This clonotype was recorded at least ten times. V usage is TRBV5-4 and J usage is TRBJ2-1, with 9 bases aligning to TRBD2. The V segment lost 4 bases and the J segment 11 bases; nucleotides outside the gene matches: 13. Germline-derived CDR1 and CDR2 are SGHNT and YYREEE (reference sequence). This CDR3 comprises 15 residues. The CDR3: CASSLGTSSSRKQFF. Written as DNA, the CDR3 is TGTGCCAGCAGCCTTGGGACTAGCAGCTCGAGGAAGCAGTTCTTC.

This clonotype has at least ten counts. The chain recombines TRBV11-2 with TRBJ2-1; 8 nucleotides line up with TRBD2. V shed 9 bases, J shed 8 bases, and the junction held 6 bases outside the gene matches. The CDR3 spans 12 residues. Germline V gene data show CDR1 as SGHAT and CDR2 as FQNNGV. The CDR3 is CASRLASDEQFF. CDR3 nucleotide sequence: TGTGCCAGTCGACTAGCGTCGGATGAGCAGTTCTTC.

This clonotype was observed many times. The chain has TRBV12-3 or TRBV12-4 and TRBJ2-1; D unresolved. CDR3 length equals 13 residues. The germline V and J ends were trimmed by 7 bases and 4 bases, with 11 bases remaining between them. The CDR3 spells CASNLRSYNEQFF. CDR3 in DNA: TGTGCCAGCAACCTCCGGTCTTACAATGAGCAGTTCTTC.

In its sample, this clonotype was seen many times. The chain employs TRBV10-3 and TRBJ2-7; 10 bases agree with TRBD2. The CDR3 length is 13 residues. The ends lost 10 bases at V and 6 bases at J; junction bases unmatched: 9. Germline V gene data show CDR1 as ENHRY and CDR2 as SYGVKD. The DNA for the CDR3 is TGTGCCACTAATGGAAAGCGGGAGGGCGAGCAGTACTTC. It codes for CATNGKREGEQYF.

The rearrangement uses TRBV7-8 and TRBJ1-6, with D unresolved. V was shortened by 0 bases and J by 3 bases, with 9 bases between the two germline ends. CDR3 size: 16 residues. Germline values: CDR1 SGHVS, CDR2 FQNEAQ. In nucleotides, the CDR3 is TGTGCCAGCAGCTTAGCGCGGGTGGTCTATAATTCACCCCTCCACTTT. This codes for CASSLARVVYNSPLHF.

This clonotype was found many times. The chain has TRBV6-1 and TRBJ1-5; maybe TRBD1 (5 bases). CDR1 and CDR2 from the germline V gene are MNHNS and SASEGT. CDR3 size: 12 residues. V was shortened by 5 bases and J by 6 bases, with 8 bases between the two germline ends. The CDR3 nucleotides are TGTGCCAGCAGTCGCGGGACTCAGCCCCAGCATTTT. This codes for CASSRGTQPQHF.

This clonotype was found a few times. The chain recombines TRBV4-1 with TRBJ1-5; D gene unclear. This CDR3 is 13 amino acids long. Germline V CDR1 and CDR2: MGHRA, YSYEKL. V was cut by 1 base and J by 6 bases, with 7 bases left in between. The DNA for the CDR3 is TGCGCCAGCAGCCAAGTCCCGTTTCAGCCCCAGCATTTT. It is translated as CASSQVPFQPQHF.

This clonotype was detected ten times or more. This chain joins TRBV7-9 and TRBJ1-1; no clear D gene. Germline values: CDR1 SEHNR, CDR2 FQNEAQ (reference sequence). Trimming shortened V by 6 bases and J by 0 bases, and 14 bases separated the two germline ends. The CDR3 loop spans 15 amino acids. As DNA, the CDR3 is TGTGCCAGCAGTCAGGTGGGGTTTATGAACACTGAAGCTTTCTTT. This translates into CASSQVGFMNTEAFF.

This clonotype was seen only a few times. The rearrangement links TRBV7-6 to TRBJ2-7, with 7 nucleotides matching TRBD2. With 3 bases clipped from V and 2 bases from J, the junction kept 1 base outside the gene matches. The V gene's germline CDR1 is SGHVS and CDR2 FNYEAQ. This CDR3 has 13 amino acids. The CDR3 loop reads CASSFGTTYEQYF. CDR3 coding DNA: TGTGCCAGCAGCTTTGGGACTACCTACGAGCAGTACTTC.

This rearrangement joins TRBV12-3 or TRBV12-4 to TRBJ2-3; the D gene is possibly TRBD2 (6 bases). The CDR3 has 18 residues. The germline V and J ends were trimmed by 3 bases and 3 bases, with 22 bases remaining between them. In DNA, the CDR3 is TGTGCCAGCAGTTTCGTCTTGGGGCTAGTGGGAGGAACAGATACGCAGTATTTT. This codes for CASSFVLGLVGGTDTQYF.

This clonotype was picked up many times. The V gene is TRBV4-3, the J gene TRBJ2-1, with TRBD2 matching 7 bases. The germline V gene encodes CDR1 LGHNA and CDR2 YSLEER. Losses at the gene ends were 4 bases for V and 4 bases for J; bases not matched to a gene: 7. The CDR3 consists of 15 residues. Here the CDR3 reads CASSPRDYLYNEQFF. CDR3 nucleotide sequence: TGCGCCAGCAGCCCCCGGGACTACCTATACAATGAGCAGTTCTTC.

This chain joins TRBV27 and TRBJ2-1; 9 bases are shared with TRBD1. V shed 6 bases and J 6 bases; nucleotides not matched to a gene: 9. The length of the CDR3 is 15 residues. CDR1 is MNHEY, CDR2 SMNVEV, per germline (reference sequence). The CDR3 DNA reads as TGTGCCAGCAGCGTCTCGGGACAGGGATTCAATGAGCAGTTCTTC. This gives the protein CASSVSGQGFNEQFF.

This clonotype was detected ten times or more. The chain uses TRBV6-1 and TRBJ2-7; D is perhaps TRBD1 (5 bases). The CDR3 has 13 residues. Trimming cost V 5 bases and J 4 bases, with 12 bases left between them. The germline CDR1 and CDR2 sequences are MNHNS and SASEGT. In DNA, the CDR3 is TGTGCCAGCAGTAGACAGATGGGGTACGAGCAGTACGTC. It translates to CASSRQMGYEQYV.

The table lists this clonotype with a few counts. This chain joins TRBV9 and TRBJ2-2; possibly TRBD1 or TRBD2 for D (5 bases each). CDR1 is SGDLS, CDR2 YYNGEE, per germline. This CDR3 is 15 amino acids long. Deletions cut 0 bases from V and 5 bases from J, with 11 bases between. The CDR3 protein is CASSVEGTRTGELFF. As DNA, the CDR3 is TGTGCCAGCAGCGTAGAGGGGACGAGGACCGGGGAGCTGTTTTTT.

The chain carries TRBV27 and TRBJ2-1; the match to TRBD1 covers 10 bases. There are 16 residues in the CDR3. After removal of 2 bases from V and 10 bases from J, the junction contained 11 bases not matched to a gene. The germline CDR1 and CDR2 sequences are MNHEY and SMNVEV (reference sequence). The CDR3 DNA sequence: TGTGCCAGCAGTTTAACAGACAGGGGGCGCACCCACGAGCAGTTCTTC. It encodes CASSLTDRGRTHEQFF.